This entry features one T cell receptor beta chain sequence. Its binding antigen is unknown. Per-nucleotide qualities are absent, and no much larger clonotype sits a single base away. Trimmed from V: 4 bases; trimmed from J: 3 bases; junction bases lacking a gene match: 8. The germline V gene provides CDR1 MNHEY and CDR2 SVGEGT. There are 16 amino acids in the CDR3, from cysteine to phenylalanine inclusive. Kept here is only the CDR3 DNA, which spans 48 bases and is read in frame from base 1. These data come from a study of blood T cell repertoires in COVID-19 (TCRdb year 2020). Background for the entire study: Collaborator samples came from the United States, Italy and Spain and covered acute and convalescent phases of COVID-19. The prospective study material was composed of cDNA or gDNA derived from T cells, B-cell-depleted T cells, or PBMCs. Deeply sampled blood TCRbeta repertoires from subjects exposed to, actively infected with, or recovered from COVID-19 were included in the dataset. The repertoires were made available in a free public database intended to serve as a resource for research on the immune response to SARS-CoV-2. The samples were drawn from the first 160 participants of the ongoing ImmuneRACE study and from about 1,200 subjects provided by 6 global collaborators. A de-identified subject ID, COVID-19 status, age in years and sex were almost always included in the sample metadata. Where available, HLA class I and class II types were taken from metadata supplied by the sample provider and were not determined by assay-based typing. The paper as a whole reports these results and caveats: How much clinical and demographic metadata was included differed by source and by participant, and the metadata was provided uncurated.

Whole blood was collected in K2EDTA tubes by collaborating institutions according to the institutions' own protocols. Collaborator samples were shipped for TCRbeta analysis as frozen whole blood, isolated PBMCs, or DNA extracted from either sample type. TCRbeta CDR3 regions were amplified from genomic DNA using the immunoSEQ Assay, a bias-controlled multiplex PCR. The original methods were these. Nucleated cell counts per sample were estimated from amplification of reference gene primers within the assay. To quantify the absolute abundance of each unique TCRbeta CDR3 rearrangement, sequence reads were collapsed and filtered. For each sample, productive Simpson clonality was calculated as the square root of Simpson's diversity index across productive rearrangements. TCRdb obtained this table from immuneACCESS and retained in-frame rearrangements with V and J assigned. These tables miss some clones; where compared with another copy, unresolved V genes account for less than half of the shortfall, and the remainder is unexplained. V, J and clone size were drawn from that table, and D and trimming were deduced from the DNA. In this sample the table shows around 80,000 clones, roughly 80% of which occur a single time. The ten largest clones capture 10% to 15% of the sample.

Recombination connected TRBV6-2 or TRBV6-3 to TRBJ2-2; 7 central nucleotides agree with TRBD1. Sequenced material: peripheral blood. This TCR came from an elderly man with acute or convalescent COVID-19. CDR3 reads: CASSSHRGRDTGELFF. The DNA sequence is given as TGTGCCAGCAGTTCCCACAGGGGCAGGGACACCGGGGAGCTGTTTTTT.